The rows below give T cell receptor beta chains drawn from one sample of a study of blood T cell repertoires in COVID-19. Some clones are missing from TCRdb's copy, which holds only in-frame ones; the method was immunoSEQ multiplex PCR. The sample has approximately 300,000 clones; about 92% are singletons. The sequenced sample was PBMCs or T cells enriched from blood (not recorded which). All receptors come from a woman in her twenties or thirties who had recovered from COVID-19. CDR3s include the opening cysteine and the closing phenylalanine or tryptophan. A D gene is named only where the DNA matches it firmly. Only part of the rows carry a size: once, few, many, or a class if the clone is expanded.

TRBD2	.	TRBV28	TRBJ2-3	TGTGCCAGCAGTCCCCCGTTGGGGACTAATTCAAAGGATACGCAGTATTTT	CASSPPLGTNSKDTQYF
TRBD1	.	TRBV30	TRBJ1-2	TGTGCCTGGAGTGAGGGGGCGAGTGGCTACACCTTC	CAWSEGASGYTF
.	.	TRBV7-9	TRBJ2-1	TGTGCCAGCAGCTTAGTGGCTAGCTCCTACAATGAGCAGTTCTTC	CASSLVASSYNEQFF
.	few	TRBV11-1	TRBJ2-7	TGTGCCAGCAGCCATCAGTACGAGCAGTACTTC	CASSHQYEQYF
.	.	TRBV29-1	TRBJ2-1	TGCAGCGCCGCAACCACAGGGATTAATGAGCAGTTCTTC	CSAATTGINEQFF
.	.	TRBV7-9	TRBJ2-7	TGTGCCAGCAGCTTAGCGGGAGGCTCCTACGAGCAGTACTTC	CASSLAGGSYEQYF
TRBD2	.	TRBV28	TRBJ2-1	TGTGCCAGCAGTTCCGGGGGGGCCTCCTACAATGAGCAGTTCTTC	CASSSGGASYNEQFF
.	.	TRBV7-3	TRBJ2-5	TGTGCCAGCAGCTTGAGTGTTCGAGAGACCCAGTACTTC	CASSLSVRETQYF
TRBD1	few	TRBV24-1	TRBJ2-7	TGTGCCACCAGTGATTCAGGGGGCGCGACTTACGAGCAGTACTTC	CATSDSGGATYEQYF
.	.	TRBV19	TRBJ1-2	TGTGCCAGTAGTAACGACGGGGACTATGGCTACACCTTC	CASSNDGDYGYTF
TRBD1	few	TRBV14	TRBJ1-4	TGTGCCAGCAGCCAAGCAGGGGGCTTTACTAATGAAAAACTGTTTTTT	CASSQAGGFTNEKLFF
.	.	TRBV11-2	TRBJ1-6	TGTGCCAGCAGCTTGAGAGGGTTGGGCAATTCACCCCTCCACTTT	CASSLRGLGNSPLHF
TRBD1	.	TRBV9	TRBJ1-2	TGTGCCAGCAAGGGACAGGGGGCGTCGGGCTACACCTTC	CASKGQGASGYTF
TRBD2	.	TRBV29-1	TRBJ2-3	TGCAGCGTTGTCGGGTCTAGCGGCACAAATACGCAGTATTTT	CSVVGSSGTNTQYF